This passage covers 15 T cell receptor beta chains from one sample sequenced in a study of blood T cell repertoires in COVID-19. The method was immunoSEQ multiplex PCR; TCRdb's version includes in-frame clones alone and lacks a portion of them. The repertoire holds 30,000 to 40,000 clones, with more than 75% as singletons. Source material: peripheral blood. The receptors stem from a man older than 75 with active or convalescent COVID-19.

The chain combines TRBV3-1 (or the pseudogene TRBV3-2) with TRBJ2-7; D remains ambiguous. Germline V gives CDR1 LGHDT, CDR2 YNNKEL (reference sequence). V was cut by 1 base and J by 6 bases, with 7 bases left in between. CDR3 length: 12 residues. This CDR3 reads CASSQGTREQYF. CDR3 DNA: TGTGCCAGCAGCCAAGGCACTCGCGAGCAGTACTTC.

The gene calls are TRBV6-5 and TRBJ2-7, with 7 bases aligning to TRBD2. CDR3 length: 14 residues. V gave up 2 bases and J gave up 4 bases; unmatched junction bases: 5. Germline V gene sequence: CDR1 MNHEY, CDR2 SVGAGI. Written as DNA, the CDR3 is TGTGCCAGCAGTTACGAAGGACTAGGGTACGAGCAGTACTTC. This encodes CASSYEGLGYEQYF.

Many counts were recorded for this clone. This chain joins TRBV19 and TRBJ2-5; no reliable D call. The length of the CDR3 is 13 residues. Germline assignment: CDR1 LNHDA and CDR2 SQIVND (reference sequence). The V end was cut by 6 bases, the J end by 5 bases, with 13 bases between. In nucleotides, the CDR3 is TGTGCCAGTAGCGCGCGTTCTTCGGAGACCCAGTACTTC. The encoded protein is CASSARSSETQYF.

This chain links TRBV29-1 with TRBJ2-5; TRBD1 agrees at 10 bases. Trimming took 7 bases from V and 4 from J; bases not matched to a gene: 9. The CDR3 has 14 residues. In germline, CDR1 is SQVTM, CDR2 ANQGSEA. CDR3 sequence: CSARDRGGVETQYF. The CDR3 bases are TGCAGCGCCCGGGACAGGGGAGGAGTAGAGACCCAGTACTTC.

The V call is TRBV3-1 (or the pseudogene TRBV3-2), the J call TRBJ1-4, with D possibly being TRBD1 (5 bases). Deletions cut 0 bases from V and 4 bases from J, with 9 bases between. Germline CDR1 reads LGHDT; CDR2 reads YNNKEL (reference sequence). The CDR3 contains 15 residues. CDR3 DNA sequence: TGTGCCAGCAGCCAAGAGTCAGGGTTTAATGAAAAACTGTTTTTT. Its protein product is CASSQESGFNEKLFF.

As to this clone: The junction differs from germline at one of its ends, possibly a read error. The chain is built from TRBV7-8 and TRBJ2-3, with 10 bases that match TRBD2. The CDR3 covers 14 residues. CDR1 SGHVS and CDR2 FQNEAQ come from the germline V gene. CDR3 in DNA: TGTGCCAGCAGCCTAGCGGGAGCGTCCCATACGCAGTATTTT. This translates into CASSLAGASHTQYF. Combining the CDR3 with reference TRBV7-8 and TRBJ2-3 gives the whole variable domain GAGVSQSPRYKVAKRGQDVALRCDPISGHVSLFWYQQALGQGPEFLTYFQNEAQLDKSGLPSDRFFAERPEGSVSTLKIQRTQQEDSAVYLCASSLAGASHTQYFGPGTRLTVL.

The chain carries TRBV11-3 and TRBJ1-1, with D uncertain. V gave up 2 bases and J gave up 4 bases, with 5 bases separating them. The length of the CDR3 is 12 residues. The germline CDR1 and CDR2 sequences are SGHNT and YENEEA. The CDR3 DNA reads TGTGCCAGCAGCTTATATAGCACTGAAGCTTTCTTT. Protein sequence: CASSLYSTEAFF.

The rearrangement links TRBV29-1 to TRBJ2-5, with 9 positions matching TRBD1. Germline lookup yields CDR1 SQVTM and CDR2 ANQGSEA. The CDR3 extends over 12 amino acids. With V trimmed by 8 bases and J by 3 bases, 4 bases remained unmatched. This CDR3 reads CSLGDREETQYF. The CDR3 DNA reads as TGCAGCCTTGGGGACAGGGAAGAGACCCAGTACTTC. The whole variable domain, remainder taken from reference TRBV29-1 and TRBJ2-5, is SAVISQKPSRDICQRGTSLTIQCQVDSQVTMMFWYRQQPGQSLTLIATANQGSEATYESGFVIDKFPISRPNLTFSTLTVSNMSPEDSSIYLCSLGDREETQYFGPGTRLLVL.

This chain links TRBV6-5 with TRBJ1-5, with D hard to call. V lost 7 bases to trimming and J lost 0 bases, with 10 bases between them. CDR3 size: 14 residues. The germline CDR1 and CDR2 sequences are MNHEY and SVGAGI. The DNA for the CDR3 is TGTGCCAGCAAGAAGGACTTTAGCAATCAGCCCCAGCATTTT. This gives the protein CASKKDFSNQPQHF.

The chain has TRBV9 and TRBJ2-7; TRBD2 matches at 7 bases. V lost 0 bases to trimming and J lost 5 bases; unmatched junction nucleotides: 8. Germline V gene data show CDR1 as SGDLS and CDR2 as YYNGEE. This CDR3 contains 15 residues. CDR3 sequence: CASSVAARELNEQYF. The CDR3 bases are TGTGCCAGCAGCGTAGCCGCGCGGGAGCTGAACGAGCAGTACTTC.

The chain recombines TRBV27 with TRBJ1-4; D is uncertain. From germline, CDR1 is MNHEY and CDR2 SMNVEV (reference sequence). V was cut by 2 bases and J by 8 bases, with 9 bases left in between. CDR3 length: 13 amino acids. The CDR3 bases are TGTGCCAGCAGTTTAAAAACGGGGGAAAAACTGTTTTTT. Amino acids: CASSLKTGEKLFF. Full variable domain (rest looked up from reference TRBV27 and TRBJ1-4): EAQVTQNPRYLITVTGKKLTVTCSQNMNHEYMSWYRQDPGLGLRQIYYSMNVEVTDKGDVPEGYKVSRKEKRNFPLILESPSPNQTSLYFCASSLKTGEKLFFGSGTQLSVL.

The chain combines TRBV18 with TRBJ1-3, with a weak D call TRBD1 (6 bases). The CDR3 has 16 residues. Trimming left V 0 bases short and J 1 base short, with 10 bases between. CDR1 KGHSH and CDR2 LQKENI come from the germline V gene. CDR3 in DNA: TGTGCCAGCTCACCACCGGGACAAGGGTCTGGAAACACCATATATTTT. Protein sequence: CASSPPGQGSGNTIYF. Using reference TRBV18 and TRBJ1-3 for the parts outside the CDR3, the full variable domain is NAGVMQNPRHLVRRRGQEARLRCSPMKGHSHVYWYRQLPEEGLKFMVYLQKENIIDESGMPKERFSAEFPKEGPSILRIQQVVRGDSAAYFCASSPPGQGSGNTIYFGEGSWLTVV.

V and J are TRBV6-6 and TRBJ2-1; maybe TRBD1 (5 bases). The CDR3 totals 15 residues. The V end lost 6 bases, the J end lost 5 bases, and 17 bases lay between the germline ends. Per the germline V gene, CDR1 is MNHNY and CDR2 is SVGAGI (reference sequence). CDR3 in DNA: TGTGCCAGCAGCCCAGGGTACGTGGTTGACAATGAGCAGTTCTTC. Protein sequence: CASSPGYVVDNEQFF.

The CDR3: CASSEVWSGETQYF. The CDR3 DNA sequence: TGTGCCAGCAGTGAAGTTTGGAGCGGGGAGACCCAGTACTTC. V gene TRBV2 combines with J gene TRBJ2-5; perhaps TRBD2 as D (6 bases). V was cut by 1 base and J by 5 bases, with 11 bases left in between. Germline V CDR1 and CDR2: SNHLY, FYNNEI. This CDR3 is built from 14 residues.

This chain links TRBV27 with TRBJ2-7; possibly TRBD1 for D (6 bases). V lost 8 bases and J lost 2, with 16 bases in between. The CDR3 contains 14 residues. Per germline, CDR1 MNHEY and CDR2 SMNVEV (reference sequence). The CDR3 sequence is CASRTDRSTYEQYF. The DNA of the CDR3 is TGTGCCAGCCGTACCGACAGGTCGACCTACGAGCAGTACTTC.